The rows below give T cell receptor beta chains drawn from one sample of a study of shared clonotypes between healthy human individuals. The table came from immunoSEQ multiplex PCR; TCRdb's copy has only in-frame clones and leaves some out. Found here are roughly 810,000 clones, 96% of them singletons; the top ten hold under 0.3%. Sample: naive CD8+ T cells sorted from blood. The receptors were sampled from a man younger than 45 in good health. Both conserved end residues are part of each CDR3. The order of the fields is V gene, J gene, CDR3 protein.

TRBV7-9	TRBJ2-2	CASSPPWAGELFF
TRBV15	TRBJ2-7	CATSTVTGKLYEQYF
TRBV7-9	TRBJ2-1	CASSLEGLAGRGNEQFF
TRBV2	TRBJ2-5	CASSLITGQETQYF
TRBV6-5	TRBJ2-7	CASSYQGAYEQYF
TRBV11-3	TRBJ1-4	CASSLGQGAPVNEKLFF
TRBV11-2	TRBJ2-1	CASSWGKQGSSYNEQFF
TRBV28	TRBJ2-7	CASSRRADGLGEQYF
TRBV10-2	TRBJ2-7	CASSEIPGQGAYEQYF
TRBV4-1	TRBJ2-3	CASSQGLAESTDTQYF
TRBV10-2	TRBJ1-4	CASSLTDPNEKLFF
TRBV29-1	TRBJ2-7	CSVEVGNSYEQYF
TRBV13	TRBJ2-7	CASSPRIDRTEQYF
TRBV4-2	TRBJ2-3	CASSQESSGTSTDTQYF
TRBV5-1	TRBJ2-7	CASSLARDKPPGEQYF
TRBV5-1	TRBJ2-7	CASSPDGSSYEQYF
TRBV28	TRBJ1-4	CASSPDGTWEKLFF
TRBV29-1	TRBJ1-1	CSASAGDAEAFF
TRBV27	TRBJ2-1	CASRAAHGYNEQFF
TRBV15	TRBJ2-3	CATSRPSFDGSSTDTQYF
TRBV9	TRBJ2-4	CASSYGLAGEGIAKNIQYF
TRBV7-2	TRBJ2-1	CASSLYRTSGSGSYNEQFF